Listed below are T cell receptor beta chains from one sample, sequenced in a study of T cells in Graves' hyperthyroidism and ophthalmopathy. In TCRdb, the multiplex PCR reads were re-called with MiXCR into one record per CDR3 protein. The sample has hundreds of thousands of distinct CDR3 sequences, approximately 15% seen once. Sequencing was carried out using blood. Every receptor here comes from a woman aged 40 to 50 with Graves' ophthalmopathy. CDR3s include the opening cysteine and the closing phenylalanine or tryptophan. The D gene is left open where the match is weak. Where a row states a size, it is once, few, many or the class of an expanded clone; other rows omit it.

size	V	D	J	DNA	CDR3
.	TRBV19	.	TRBJ2-7	TGTGCCAGTAGTAAACCCCAGGGCGCAGTCGGCTACGAGCAGTACTTC	CASSKPQGAVGYEQYF
many	TRBV7-2	.	TRBJ2-4	TGTGCCAGCAGCTTAGAGGGGCCGCCGGGGGTCATTCAGTACTTC	CASSLEGPPGVIQYF
many	TRBV30	.	TRBJ1-1	TGTGCCTGGAGGCAGCTCATGAACACTGAAGCTTTCTTT	CAWRQLMNTEAFF
many	TRBV6-5	.	TRBJ2-2	TGTGCCAGCAGTTACCCAGGGAGCACCGGGGAGCTGTTTTTT	CASSYPGSTGELFF
many	TRBV29-1	.	TRBJ1-5	TGCAGCGTTGCGGGCGGCTTTGGTCAGCCCCAGCATTTT	CSVAGGFGQPQHF
many	TRBV20-1	.	TRBJ1-1	TGCAGTGCTAGACAGTTAATGAACACTGAAGCTTTCTTT	CSARQLMNTEAFF
many	TRBV12-3/TRBV12-4	.	TRBJ2-4	TGTGCCAGCAGCCCCAGGGGGAGGGCCAAAAACATTCAGTACTTC	CASSPRGRAKNIQYF
many	TRBV20-1	TRBD1	TRBJ1-2	TGCAGTGCTACCAAACACCAGGGACAGGTCGGAGGCTACACCTTC	CSATKHQGQVGGYTF
.	TRBV6-1	.	TRBJ1-3	TGTGCCAGTGGACAAAGGCGGACAACCTCTGGAAACACCATATATTTT	CASGQRRTTSGNTIYF
few	TRBV6-2/TRBV6-3	.	TRBJ2-5	TGTGCCAGCAGTTTTCTTGGGACCCCGGCGGAGACCCAGTACTTC	CASSFLGTPAETQYF
many	TRBV4-1	.	TRBJ1-1	TGCGCCAGCAGCCAAGATTTCGTCCTGAATACTGAAGCTTTCTTT	CASSQDFVLNTEAFF
many	TRBV11-2	TRBD1	TRBJ1-2	TGTGCCAGCAGCCGGACAGGGGATGGCTACACCTTC	CASSRTGDGYTF
many	TRBV20-1	.	TRBJ1-1	TGCAGTGCAGCCATGAACACTGAAGCTTTCTTT	CSAAMNTEAFF
many	TRBV27	.	TRBJ1-1	TGTGCCAGCAGAGAGGGGGGAAGTCTGAACACTGAAGCTTTCTTT	CASREGGSLNTEAFF
many	TRBV28	.	TRBJ1-2	TGTGCCAGCAGTTTATATTTGGAGGGTGGAGTAGGCGATGGCTACACCTTC	CASSLYLEGGVGDGYTF
many	TRBV15	.	TRBJ1-2	TGTGCCACCAGCAACAGGGACGGGATTCATGGCTACACCTTC	CATSNRDGIHGYTF
many	TRBV6-5	.	TRBJ1-2	TGTGCCACCAAGTTGATGCCAGCTGGCTACACCTTC	CATKLMPAGYTF
.	TRBV20-1	.	TRBJ2-7	TGCAGTGCTGACGGGACTTCCTACGAGCAGTACTTC	CSADGTSYEQYF
few	TRBV27	TRBD2	TRBJ2-7	TGTGCCAGTAGCCCCGGACTAGCGGGAGACGCATCGGGCTACGAGCAGTACTTC	CASSPGLAGDASGYEQYF
many	TRBV19	TRBD2	TRBJ2-7	TGTGCCAGTAGTAGGTCAGGACTAGTGGGCTACGAGCAGTACTTC	CASSRSGLVGYEQYF
many	TRBV20-1	.	TRBJ2-5	TGCAGTGCTACCACTTTTGGGGACTCCATGGAGACCCAGTACTTC	CSATTFGDSMETQYF
.	TRBV7-2	TRBD1	TRBJ2-7	TGTGCCAGCAGCTTAAGGGGCACAGGGGGAGGTGAGCAGTACTTC	CASSLRGTGGGEQYF
many	TRBV6-1	TRBD1	TRBJ1-2	TGTGCCAGCAGTGCTTCGACAGGGGATGACTATGGCTACACCTTC	CASSASTGDDYGYTF
many	TRBV11-2	.	TRBJ1-5	TGTGCCAGCAGCTTAGATCTGGGGGTAGGGCAGCCCCAGCATTTT	CASSLDLGVGQPQHF
few	TRBV6-1	.	TRBJ1-1	TGTGCCAGCAGCCTCGGGACATTCACTGAAGCTTTCTTT	CASSLGTFTEAFF
few	TRBV6-2/TRBV6-3	.	TRBJ2-7	TGTGCCAGCAGTTACTCGAATCCAAGGGGCTCAGGGGCATACGAGCAGTACTTC	CASSYSNPRGSGAYEQYF
.	TRBV28	.	TRBJ2-2	TGTGCCAGCGTACAGTCGAACACCGGGGAGCTGTTTTTT	CASVQSNTGELFF
few	TRBV3-1	.	TRBJ2-5	TGTGCCAGCAAGGCGGTGGAGACCCAGTACTTC	CASKAVETQYF
many	TRBV7-8	TRBD1	TRBJ2-2	TGTGCCAGCAGCTTAGCGTCAGGGGGCCCGAACACCGGGGAGCTGTTTTTT	CASSLASGGPNTGELFF
many	TRBV5-1	.	TRBJ2-7	TGCGCCAGCAGCTTGTACACGGGAGCTGCCTACGAGCAGTACTTC	CASSLYTGAAYEQYF
.	TRBV27	.	TRBJ1-6	TGTGCCAGCGGCGGGAGCAGGGTCAGGAGTTCACCCCTCCACTTT	CASGGSRVRSSPLHF
few	TRBV6-2/TRBV6-3	.	TRBJ1-2	TGTGCCAGCACCCCTGAGGGTTCTAACTATGGCTACACCTTC	CASTPEGSNYGYTF
many	TRBV7-2	.	TRBJ2-7	TGTGCCAGCAGCTTAAATGCAGCCTACGAGCAGTACTTC	CASSLNAAYEQYF
many	TRBV12-3/TRBV12-4	.	TRBJ2-2	TGTGCCAGCAGGGTGACCTTAAGGGGAGGGGAGCTGTTTTTT	CASRVTLRGGELFF
.	TRBV19	.	TRBJ2-5	TGTGCCAGTAGTATAACCCCGGGACGGCAAGAGACCCAGTACTTC	CASSITPGRQETQYF
many	TRBV28	TRBD1	TRBJ2-5	TGTGCCAGCAGTCCCCCGACAGGGGGCAGTGAGACCCAGTACTTC	CASSPPTGGSETQYF
many	TRBV28	.	TRBJ2-7	TGTGCCAGCAGTTTATGGGGGGGATCCGGGAGCTACGAGCAGTACTTC	CASSLWGGSGSYEQYF
many	TRBV6-2/TRBV6-3	.	TRBJ2-7	TGTGCCAGCAGCCTTCACGCAGCCTACGAGCAGTACTTC	CASSLHAAYEQYF
.	TRBV19	TRBD1	TRBJ1-5	TGTGCCAGTAACGACAGGGGTGGTCAGCCCCAGCATTTT	CASNDRGGQPQHF
many	TRBV6-2/TRBV6-3	.	TRBJ2-7	TGTGCCAGCAGTCCCCCCGGGACACTCTCCTACGAGCAGTACTTC	CASSPPGTLSYEQYF
.	TRBV7-2	.	TRBJ2-5	TGTGCCAGCAGCTTGATGGAGCGGGAGACCCAGTACTTC	CASSLMERETQYF
many	TRBV6-1	TRBD2	TRBJ2-7	TGTGCCAGCAGAACCGGGGGGGGGAGCTCCTACGAGCAGTACTTC	CASRTGGGSSYEQYF